Below, one TCR beta chain is given with its context. This record belongs to a study of blood T cell repertoires in COVID-19. Here immunoSEQ multiplex PCR was the method, and the copy in TCRdb shows in-frame clones only, minus some. The data contain more than 140,000 clones, 80% to 90% of them singletons. Germline V CDR1 and CDR2: SGDLS, YYNGEE. The CDR3 covers 16 residues. Germline trimming cut 4 bases from V and 7 bases from J; bases unmatched to any gene: 10. This clonotype originated in a woman aged 55 to 70 with acute or convalescent COVID-19. J is TRBJ1-4 and V is TRBV9; 10 bases map to TRBD1. Sequencing used peripheral blood. The CDR3 protein is CASSKTTGGIGEKLFF. DNA of the CDR3: TGTGCCAGCAGCAAAACGACAGGGGGCATCGGTGAAAAACTGTTTTTT.